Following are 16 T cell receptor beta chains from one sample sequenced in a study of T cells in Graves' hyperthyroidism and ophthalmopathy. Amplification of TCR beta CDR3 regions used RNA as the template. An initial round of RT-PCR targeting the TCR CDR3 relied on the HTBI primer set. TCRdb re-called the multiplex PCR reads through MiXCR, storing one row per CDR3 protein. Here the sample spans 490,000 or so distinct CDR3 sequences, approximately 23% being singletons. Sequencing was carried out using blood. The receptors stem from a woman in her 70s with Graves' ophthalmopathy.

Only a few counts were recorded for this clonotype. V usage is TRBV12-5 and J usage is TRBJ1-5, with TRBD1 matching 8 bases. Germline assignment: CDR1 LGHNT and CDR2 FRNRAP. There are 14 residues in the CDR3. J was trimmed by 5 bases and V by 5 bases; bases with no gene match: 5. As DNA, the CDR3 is TGTGCTAGTGGTACTGGACAGGGCGATCAGCCCCAGCATTTT. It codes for CASGTGQGDQPQHF.

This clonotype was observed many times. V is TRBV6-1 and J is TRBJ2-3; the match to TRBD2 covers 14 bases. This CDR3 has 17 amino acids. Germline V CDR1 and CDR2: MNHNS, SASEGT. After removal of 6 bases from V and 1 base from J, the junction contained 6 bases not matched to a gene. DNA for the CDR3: TGTGCCAGCAGCTTGACTAGCGGGAGGGCTCGCACAGATACGCAGTATTTT. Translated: CASSLTSGRARTDTQYF.

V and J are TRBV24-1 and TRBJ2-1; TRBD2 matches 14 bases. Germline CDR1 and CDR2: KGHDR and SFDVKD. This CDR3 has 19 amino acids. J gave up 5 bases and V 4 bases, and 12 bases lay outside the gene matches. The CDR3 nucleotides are TGTGCCACCAGTGACACCGGGACTAGCGGGAGAGTTGTAAACAATGAGCAGTTCTTC. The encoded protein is CATSDTGTSGRVVNNEQFF.

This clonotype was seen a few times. In DNA, the CDR3 is TGCAGTGCTAAACTCGCCGGGACGCAGCAGTTCTTC. It is translated as CSAKLAGTQQFF. V is TRBV20-1 and J is TRBJ2-1; D may match TRBD1 or TRBD2 (5 bases each). Trimming removed 4 bases from V and 11 bases from J, with 15 bases in between. This CDR3 is 12 amino acids long. Germline CDR1 and CDR2: DFQATT and SNEGSKA (reference sequence).

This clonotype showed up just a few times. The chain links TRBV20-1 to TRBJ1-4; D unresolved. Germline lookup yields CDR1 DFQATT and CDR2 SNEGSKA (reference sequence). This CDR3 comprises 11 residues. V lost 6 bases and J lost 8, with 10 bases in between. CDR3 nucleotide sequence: TGCAGTGCCCTAGCGATAGAAAAACTGTTTTTT. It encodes CSALAIEKLFF.

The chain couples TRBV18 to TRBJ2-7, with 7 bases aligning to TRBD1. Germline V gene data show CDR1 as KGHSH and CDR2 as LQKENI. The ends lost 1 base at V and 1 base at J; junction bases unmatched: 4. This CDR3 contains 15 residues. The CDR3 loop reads CASSPQQGISYEQYF. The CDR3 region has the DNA TGTGCCAGCTCACCACAACAGGGGATATCCTACGAGCAGTACTTC.

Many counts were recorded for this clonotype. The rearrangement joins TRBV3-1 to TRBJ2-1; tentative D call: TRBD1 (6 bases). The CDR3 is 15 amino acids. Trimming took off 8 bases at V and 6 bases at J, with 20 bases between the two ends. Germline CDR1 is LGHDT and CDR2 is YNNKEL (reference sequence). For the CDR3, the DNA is TGTGCCAGCGGCCCTAGTGGGCAGGGGACCAATGAGCAGTTCTTC. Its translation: CASGPSGQGTNEQFF.

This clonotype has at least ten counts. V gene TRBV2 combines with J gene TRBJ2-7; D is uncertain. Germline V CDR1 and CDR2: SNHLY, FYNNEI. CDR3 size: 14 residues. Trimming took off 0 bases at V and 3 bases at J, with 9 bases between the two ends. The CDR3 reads CASSEALFGYEQYF. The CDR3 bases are TGTGCCAGCAGTGAAGCGCTGTTTGGCTACGAGCAGTACTTC.

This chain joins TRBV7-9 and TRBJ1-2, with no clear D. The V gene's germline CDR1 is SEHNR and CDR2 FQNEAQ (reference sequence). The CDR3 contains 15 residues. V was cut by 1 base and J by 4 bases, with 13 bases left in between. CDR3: CASSLGVGSFYGYTF. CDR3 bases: TGTGCCAGCAGCTTAGGGGTAGGATCATTCTATGGCTACACCTTC. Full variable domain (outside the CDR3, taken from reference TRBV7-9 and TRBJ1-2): DTGVSQNPRHKITKRGQNVTFRCDPISEHNRLYWYRQTLGQGPEFLTYFQNEAQLEKSRLLSDRFSAERPKGSFSTLEIQRTEQGDSAMYLCASSLGVGSFYGYTFGSGTRLTVV.

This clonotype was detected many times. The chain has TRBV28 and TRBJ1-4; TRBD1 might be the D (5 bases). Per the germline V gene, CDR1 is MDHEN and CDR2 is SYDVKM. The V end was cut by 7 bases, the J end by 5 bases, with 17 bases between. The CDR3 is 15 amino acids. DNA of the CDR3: TGTGCCAGCAATCCTTCCGGGACCAGGAATGAAAAACTGTTTTTT. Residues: CASNPSGTRNEKLFF.

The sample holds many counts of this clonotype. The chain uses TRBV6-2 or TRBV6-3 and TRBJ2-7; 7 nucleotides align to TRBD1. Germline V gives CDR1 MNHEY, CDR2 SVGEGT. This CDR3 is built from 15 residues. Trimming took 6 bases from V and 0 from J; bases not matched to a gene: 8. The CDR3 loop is CASREGGADSYEQYF. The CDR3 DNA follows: TGTGCCAGCAGGGAAGGGGGCGCGGACTCCTACGAGCAGTACTTC.

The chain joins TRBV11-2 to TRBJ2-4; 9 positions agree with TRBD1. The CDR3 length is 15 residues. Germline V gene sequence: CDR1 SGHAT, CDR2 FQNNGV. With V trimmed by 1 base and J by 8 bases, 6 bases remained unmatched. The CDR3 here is CASSLAGTGMDIQYF. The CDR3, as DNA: TGTGCCAGCAGCTTAGCTGGGACAGGGATGGACATTCAGTACTTC.

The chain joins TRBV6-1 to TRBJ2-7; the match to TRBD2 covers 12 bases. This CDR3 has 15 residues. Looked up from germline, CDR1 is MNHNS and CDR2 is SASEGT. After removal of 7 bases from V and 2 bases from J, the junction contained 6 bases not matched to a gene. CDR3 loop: CASTQGLAGTYEQYF. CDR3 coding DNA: TGTGCCAGCACCCAAGGACTAGCGGGAACCTACGAGCAGTACTTC.

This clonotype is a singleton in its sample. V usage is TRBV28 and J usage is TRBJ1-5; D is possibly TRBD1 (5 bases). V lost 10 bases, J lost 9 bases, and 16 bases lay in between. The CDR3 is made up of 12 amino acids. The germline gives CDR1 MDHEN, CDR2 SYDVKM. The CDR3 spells CATRLGGRPQHF. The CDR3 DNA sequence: TGTGCCACCAGACTTGGGGGTCGGCCCCAGCATTTT.

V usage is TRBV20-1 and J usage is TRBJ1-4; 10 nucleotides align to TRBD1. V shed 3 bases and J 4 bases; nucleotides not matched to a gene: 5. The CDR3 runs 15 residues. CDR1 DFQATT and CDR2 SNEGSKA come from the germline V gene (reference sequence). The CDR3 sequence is CSARTGGEINEKLFF. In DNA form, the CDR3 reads TGCAGTGCTAGGACAGGGGGCGAGATTAATGAAAAACTGTTTTTT.

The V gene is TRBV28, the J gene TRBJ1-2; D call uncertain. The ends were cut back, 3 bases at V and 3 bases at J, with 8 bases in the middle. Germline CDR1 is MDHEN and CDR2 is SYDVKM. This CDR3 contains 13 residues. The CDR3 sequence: CASSFGQDYGYTF. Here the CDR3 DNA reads TGTGCCAGCAGTTTCGGGCAGGACTATGGCTACACCTTC.